This TCR beta chain was sequenced in a study of blood T cells in healthy people across ages. V shed 5 bases and J shed 4 bases, with 16 bases lying between them. CDR1 SEHNR and CDR2 FQNEAQ come from the germline V gene (reference sequence). The CDR3 extends over 15 amino acids. Together with a sample-barcoded 5' primer, a J-beta primer mix was included in a second PCR lasting about 7 to 11 cycles. TCRdb analysed the 5' RACE reads with MiXCR anew, one entry per CDR3 protein. The table records approximately 680,000 distinct CDR3 sequences, about a third of them present only once. The clonotype originates from a woman over 75 in good health. V usage is TRBV7-9 and J usage is TRBJ2-3, with D possibly being TRBD2 (6 bases). The sample comprised blood. The CDR3 DNA reads as TGTGCCAGCAGCCCCCGGGACTGGAGGTCAGATACGCAGTATTTT. Amino acids: CASSPRDWRSDTQYF.